The entry that follows covers one T cell receptor (beta chain) sequence. Its antigen is currently unknown. This entry comes from a study of cytomegalovirus exposure and HLA in healthy donors. CDR1 is LNHNV, CDR2 YYDKDF, per germline (reference sequence). The V end was cut by 0 bases, the J end by 16 bases, with 7 bases between. The CDR3 covers 11 residues. 60 Vbeta and 13 Jbeta primers were used in PCR. Measured with immunoSEQ multiplex PCR; TCRdb has only the in-frame clones, and not every one. The table has a few hundred thousand clones, more than 55% seen once. The study's findings and limits: Common viral pathogens (according to a later analysis) appeared linked to several of the most significant clusters. Within an earlier analysis, most TCR beta V segments proved productive either about 90% or about 30% of the time. It was only CMV serostatus that was available as immune exposure information.

This TCR derives from a female donor in good health and CMV-seronegative. The specimen sequenced was PBMCs. The chain uses TRBV15 and TRBJ2-6; D gene ambiguous. The CDR3 protein is CATSRDSRLTF. The CDR3 DNA sequence: TGTGCCACCAGCAGAGACTCTAGGCTGACTTTC.